This T cell receptor (beta chain) was identified during a study of T cell clonality in common variable immunodeficiency. Study-level findings and limits: Patient heterogeneity in the CVID cohort limited correlations between repertoire features and clinical complications. Fewer deletions and N-nucleotide insertions were reportedly seen in common variable immunodeficiency TCR beta sequences.

The germline V gene encodes CDR1 DFQATT and CDR2 SNEGSKA (reference sequence). CDR3 size: 13 residues. With 6 bases clipped from V and 6 bases from J, the junction kept 10 bases outside the gene matches. Profiled with immunoSEQ multiplex PCR; TCRdb holds only in-frame clones, not every one. There are over 35,000 clones in the sample, none observed a single time. Many counts were recorded for this clone. Its antigen remains unidentified. The read gets to within 3 residues of the CDR3 end, and the germline J gene fills in the rest. Sequenced sample: peripheral blood mononuclear cells. The chain joins TRBV20-1 to TRBJ2-7; TRBD2 matches 8 bases. This clonotype was sampled from a person aged 18 to 75 in good health. The CDR3 spells CSATSAGVGEQYF. The sequenced CDR3 bases are TGCAGTGCCACGTCAGCGGGAGTAGGCGAG.